The following is a TCR beta chain sequence with its context. This sample is drawn from a study of CD8+CD57+ T cells in acquired aplastic anemia. According to the study, genomic DNA was the template for TCR beta VDJ and CDR3 profiling. TCRdb itself ran the reads through MiXCR, one entry per CDR3 protein. The table shows 250,000 to 300,000 distinct CDR3 sequences, with roughly three fifths occurring only once. CDR1 is SEHNR, CDR2 FQNEAQ, per germline (reference sequence). CDR3 length: 16 amino acids. With V trimmed by 5 bases and J by 9 bases, 12 bases remained unmatched. V is TRBV7-9 and J is TRBJ1-5, with 11 bases fitting TRBD1. This clonotype was sampled from a human donor with severe aplastic anemia or a healthy control (not recorded which). Sequences were obtained from sorted CD4+, CD8+, or CD8+CD57+ T cells (not recorded which) from PBMCs. The CDR3 is CASSPTEWTGGRPQHF. The DNA for the CDR3 is TGTGCCAGCAGCCCAACGGAATGGACAGGGGGCAGGCCCCAGCATTTT.